This TCR beta chain originates from a study of blood T cells in healthy people across ages. Overall study: Template-switching capture recovered about one barcoded beta molecule per two T cells. Study findings and constraints: Fewer expanded clones and more diversity marked long-lived versus aged donors.

The second PCR ran about 6 to 12 cycles with a sample-barcoded 5' primer and J-beta primers. TCRdb independently ran MiXCR on the 5' RACE reads; one entry per CDR3 protein. The sample contains 550,000 to 650,000 distinct CDR3 sequences, about 28% of which appear only once. The sample, about 10 milliliters of peripheral blood, was drawn from each donor. CDR3 size: 17 residues. Germline CDR1 and CDR2: MNHEY and SVGAGI. J was trimmed by 5 bases and V by 0 bases; bases with no gene match: 8. This clonotype was detected only a few times. Its antigen is as yet unknown. These data were also filed under a second study, of T cells of mothers and their children. That source adds: When mothers and children were related, their normalized repertoire overlap, which was always slightly higher, did not differ significantly from that of unrelated pairs.

Sequenced sample: blood. The source of this sequence is a boy between 2 and 10 years old in good health. The chain has TRBV6-5 and TRBJ2-5, with TRBD2 matching over 11 bases. For the CDR3, the DNA is TGTGCCAGCAGTTACTCTTATAGCGGGGGGGCCAGGGAGACCCAGTACTTC. This translates into CASSYSYSGGARETQYF.